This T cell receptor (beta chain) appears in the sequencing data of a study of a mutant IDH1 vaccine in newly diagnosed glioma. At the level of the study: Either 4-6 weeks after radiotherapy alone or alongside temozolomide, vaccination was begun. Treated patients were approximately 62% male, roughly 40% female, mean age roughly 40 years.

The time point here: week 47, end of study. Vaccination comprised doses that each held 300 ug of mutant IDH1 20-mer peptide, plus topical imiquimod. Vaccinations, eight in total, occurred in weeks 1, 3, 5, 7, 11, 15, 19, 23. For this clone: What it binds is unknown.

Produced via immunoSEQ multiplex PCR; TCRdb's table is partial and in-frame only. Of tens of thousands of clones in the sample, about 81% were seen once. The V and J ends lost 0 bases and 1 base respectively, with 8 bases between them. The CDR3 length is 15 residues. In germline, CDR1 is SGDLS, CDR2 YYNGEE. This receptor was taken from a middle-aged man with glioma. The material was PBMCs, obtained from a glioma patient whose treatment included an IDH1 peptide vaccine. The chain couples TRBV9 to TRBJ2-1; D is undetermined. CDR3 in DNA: TGTGCCAGCAGCGTAGAGGCAGTTTCCTACAATGAGCAGTTCTTC. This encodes CASSVEAVSYNEQFF. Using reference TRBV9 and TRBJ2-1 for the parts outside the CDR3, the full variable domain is DSGVTQTPKHLITATGQRVTLRCSPRSGDLSVYWYQQSLDQGLQFLIQYYNGEERAKGNILERFSAQQFPDLHSELNLSSLELGDSALYFCASSVEAVSYNEQFFGPGTRLTVL.